This T cell receptor (beta chain) was found in a study of identical twins. Findings and limits, study-wide: Memory repertoires showed no such pattern, whereas abundant cord blood beta clonotypes carried fewer insertions.

V lost 4 bases, J lost 6 bases, and 4 bases stayed unmatched. This CDR3 contains 13 residues. This clonotype was seen more than once but under ten times. No antigen is known for it. In TCRdb, the 5' RACE reads were re-called with MiXCR into one record per CDR3 protein. The sample records some 790,000 distinct CDR3 sequences, around a sixth being singletons. These records were also assigned to another study, of T cells expressing NK-cell markers.

What was sequenced was PBMCs. The chain couples TRBV12-3 or TRBV12-4 to TRBJ1-2; TRBD1 agrees at 8 bases. This TCR was recovered from a woman between 18 and 29 years old in good health. This chain's CDR3 is CASSWTGKDGYTF. The CDR3 bases are TGTGCCAGCAGTTGGACAGGGAAGGATGGCTACACCTTC.